This TCR beta chain was documented in a study of blood T cell repertoires in COVID-19. The overall study: Sites in the United States, Italy and Spain provided acute and convalescent COVID-19 samples.

CDR3 size: 15 residues. V was cut by 2 bases and J by 4 bases, with 15 bases left in between. Germline CDR1 reads MNHEY; CDR2 reads SMNVEV (reference sequence). The repertoire was sequenced with immunoSEQ multiplex PCR; TCRdb's copy has only in-frame clones and lacks some. This sample has over 200,000 clones, with more than 70% found just once. The chain recombines TRBV27 with TRBJ2-7, with TRBD2 as a possible D gene (7 bases). The sequence was collected from a woman in her fifties or sixties with acute or convalescent COVID-19. Sequences were obtained from peripheral blood. CDR3 DNA sequence: TGTGCCAGCAGTTTAGGGGGGGCCGGTAGGTACGAGCAGTACTTC. It is translated as CASSLGGAGRYEQYF.